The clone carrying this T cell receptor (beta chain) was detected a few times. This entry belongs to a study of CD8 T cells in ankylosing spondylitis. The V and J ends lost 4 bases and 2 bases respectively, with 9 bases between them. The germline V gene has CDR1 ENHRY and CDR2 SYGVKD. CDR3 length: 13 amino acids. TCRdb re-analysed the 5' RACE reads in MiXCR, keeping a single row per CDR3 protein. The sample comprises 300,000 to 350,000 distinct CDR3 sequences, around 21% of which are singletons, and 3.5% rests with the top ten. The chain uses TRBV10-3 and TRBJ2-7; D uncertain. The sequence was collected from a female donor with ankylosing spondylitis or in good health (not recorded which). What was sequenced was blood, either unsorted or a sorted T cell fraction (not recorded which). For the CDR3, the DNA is TGTGCCATCAGTGGAAACTCCCCCTACGAGCAGTACTTC. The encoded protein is CAISGNSPYEQYF.